Here is one TCR beta chain with its context. Its target is unknown. This sample stems from a study of early stage breast cancer tumors. The V and J ends lost 3 bases and 6 bases, in that order; junction bases with no gene match: 4. Germline loops: CDR1 MRHNA, CDR2 SNTAGT. The CDR3 runs to 15 residues. TCRdb keeps only in-frame clones here, not all; method: immunoSEQ multiplex PCR. The sample holds thousands of clones, about three quarters seen once. Study-wide results and limits: Tumors had approximately 2.5-fold higher T cell density and higher clonality than adjacent normal breast tissue. Unsorted bulk genomic DNA sequencing lacked pairing and functional marker data.

This receptor was obtained from a person between 55 and 69 years old with breast cancer. This chain links TRBV6-4 with TRBJ2-3; 12 positions agree with TRBD2. The sequencing sample was made of breast tumor tissue. The CDR3 DNA follows: TGTGCCAGCAGTGAGTCTAGCGGGGGGGCTGATACGCAGTATTTT. It encodes CASSESSGGADTQYF.